The 20 T cell receptor beta chains below all came from one sample that was sequenced in a study of T-cell memory formation after mild COVID-19. TCRdb re-called the 5' RACE reads with MiXCR, one entry per CDR3 protein. In the table there are a few hundred thousand distinct CDR3 sequences, 15% to 20% of which are singletons. Sample: PBMCs or a T cell subset sorted from them (not recorded which). The receptors stem from a man younger than 35 who had mild COVID-19 (a few samples of this study predate the infection). Cell type and time point are not known.

The J gene is TRBJ1-4, the V gene TRBV5-5; the D is unclear. The V end lost 2 bases, the J end lost 8 bases, and 16 bases lay between the germline ends. This CDR3 spans 15 amino acids. Germline V gene data show CDR1 as SGHKS and CDR2 as YYEKEE (reference sequence). CDR3 protein: CASSLFPLREEKLFF. The CDR3 nucleotides are TGTGCCAGCAGCTTATTCCCCTTGAGGGAGGAAAAACTGTTTTTT.

The table lists this clonotype with a few counts. The rearrangement joins TRBV7-2 to TRBJ1-3; D call uncertain. With 1 base removed from V and 0 bases from J, the gap between germline ends came to 7 bases. The CDR3 is made up of 15 amino acids. From germline, CDR1 is SGHTA and CDR2 FQGNSA. The CDR3 DNA is TGTGCCAGCAGCTTAGATCCAGTCTCTGGAAACACCATATATTTT. Protein product: CASSLDPVSGNTIYF.

The rearrangement links TRBV11-1 to TRBJ2-5; 10 bases align to TRBD2. Trimming at V came to 4 bases and at J to 5 bases, leaving 10 bases not matched to a gene. This CDR3 is built from 16 residues. Germline CDR1 reads SGHAT; CDR2 reads FQDESV (reference sequence). The CDR3 spells CASSSGLAEVRETQYF. DNA for the CDR3: TGTGCCAGCAGCTCCGGACTAGCGGAGGTGCGGGAGACCCAGTACTTC.

DNA for the CDR3: TGTGCCAGCAGTGGCCTGGGACTAGCGGGTCCCGGGTCCTACAATGAGCAGTTCTTC. Encoded protein: CASSGLGLAGPGSYNEQFF. The rearrangement links TRBV6-1 to TRBJ2-1; 12 bases fit TRBD2. The J segment lost 1 base and the V segment lost 4 bases, leaving 11 bases of the junction unmatched. This CDR3 spans 19 amino acids. Germline V gene sequence: CDR1 MNHNS, CDR2 SASEGT.

This clonotype was seen a few times. The V gene is TRBV5-1, the J gene TRBJ2-3; D not resolved. CDR1 and CDR2 (germline): SGHRS, YFSETQ. V gave up 2 bases and J gave up 2 bases, with 9 bases separating them. This CDR3 spans 14 amino acids. This chain's CDR3 is CASSFGEVTDTQYF. CDR3 bases: TGCGCCAGCAGCTTCGGCGAGGTCACAGATACGCAGTATTTT.

The sample holds many counts of this clonotype. This sequence joins TRBV7-2 and TRBJ1-1; D gene ambiguous. Germline V gene lookup returns CDR1 SGHTA and CDR2 FQGNSA. The CDR3 spans 13 residues. With 3 bases removed from V and 1 base from J, the gap between germline ends came to 6 bases. The CDR3 reads CASSFHRNTEAFF. CDR3 nucleotide sequence: TGTGCCAGCAGCTTTCACAGGAACACTGAAGCTTTCTTT.

The rearrangement uses TRBV7-2 and TRBJ1-3; TRBD1 might be the D (5 bases). The V gene's germline CDR1 is SGHTA and CDR2 FQGNSA. This CDR3 region has 19 residues. The V gene lost 0 bases and the J gene lost 4 bases, with 22 bases spanning the gap. The CDR3 spells CASSLASYQGSSRGNTIYF. CDR3 sequence (DNA): TGTGCCAGCAGCTTAGCGTCGTATCAGGGAAGTTCGCGGGGAAACACCATATATTTT.

This clonotype was detected many times. This chain uses TRBV12-3 or TRBV12-4 with TRBJ1-5; unclear D gene. This CDR3 comprises 15 residues. Trimming stripped 5 bases from V and 4 bases from J, with 15 bases between. CDR3 residues: CASSPRFSGNQPQHF. The CDR3 DNA sequence: TGTGCCAGCAGTCCCCGTTTTTCAGGTAATCAGCCCCAGCATTTT.

In this sample, this clonotype turned up a few times. The chain employs TRBV5-1 and TRBJ2-1; TRBD1 matches at 10 bases. The germline V gene encodes CDR1 SGHRS and CDR2 YFSETQ. CDR3 length equals 16 residues. The V and J ends lost 1 base and 7 bases, in that order; junction bases with no gene match: 8. CDR3 loop: CASSLFGTGAGNEQFF. The CDR3 DNA follows: TGCGCCAGCAGCTTGTTCGGGACAGGGGCAGGGAATGAGCAGTTCTTC.

The chain is built from TRBV7-8 and TRBJ2-7; TRBD1 or TRBD2 may be the D gene (7 bases each). Germline lookup yields CDR1 SGHVS and CDR2 FQNEAQ. Trimming removed 4 bases from V and 1 base from J, with 20 bases in between. This CDR3 comprises 17 residues. The CDR3 DNA reads TGTGCCAGCAGCTCCTTGACAGGGACTAACCCTTCCTACGAGCAGTACGTC. It is translated as CASSSLTGTNPSYEQYV.

In its sample, this clonotype was seen a few times. This chain connects TRBV7-9 to TRBJ2-2, with D hard to call. CDR3 length: 14 amino acids. Trimming left V 7 bases short and J 0 bases short, with 9 bases between. Germline assignment: CDR1 SEHNR and CDR2 FQNEAQ (reference sequence). The CDR3 DNA reads TGTGCCAGCACCCGCCTAACGAACACCGGGGAGCTGTTTTTT. Its translation: CASTRLTNTGELFF.

This clonotype was detected only a few times. This rearrangement joins TRBV12-3 or TRBV12-4 to TRBJ1-1; unclear D gene. There are 14 residues in the CDR3. V lost 5 bases and J lost 0, with 10 bases in between. For the CDR3, the DNA is TGTGCCAGCAGTACCCACCGGGTGAACACTGAAGCTTTCTTT. Its translation: CASSTHRVNTEAFF.

This clonotype was picked up a small number of times. The chain combines TRBV18 with TRBJ2-7; no firm D call. In germline, CDR1 is KGHSH, CDR2 LQKENI. The CDR3 runs 12 residues. V lost 6 bases, J lost 4 bases, and 10 bases lay in between. This CDR3 reads CASSPKLYEQYV. DNA of the CDR3: TGTGCCAGCTCCCCAAAGTTGTACGAGCAGTACGTC.

The sample holds many counts of this clonotype. The CDR3 loop reads CASVQGPTDTQYF. The CDR3 DNA reads TGTGCCAGCGTACAGGGCCCCACAGATACGCAGTATTTT. The gene calls are TRBV7-2 and TRBJ2-3, with D perhaps matching TRBD1 (6 bases). CDR1 is SGHTA and CDR2 is FQGNSA in the germline V gene. Trimming took 8 bases from V and 2 from J, leaving 11 bases between them. The length of the CDR3 is 13 residues. Using reference TRBV7-2 and TRBJ2-3 for the parts outside the CDR3, the full variable domain is GAGVSQSPSNKVTEKGKDVELRCDPISGHTALYWYRQSLGQGLEFLIYFQGNSAPDKSGLPSDRFSAERTGGSVSTLTIQRTQQEDSAVYLCASVQGPTDTQYFGPGTRLTVL.

The genes are TRBV5-1 and TRBJ2-2; 9 positions match TRBD1. This CDR3 comprises 17 residues. V dropped 6 bases and J dropped 6; count of bases not matched to a gene: 15. Germline CDR1 SGHRS, CDR2 YFSETQ. The CDR3 DNA is TGCGCCAGCACCCTGAGGGGGGGACAGGGATCGGCCGGGGAGCTGTTTTTT. Residues: CASTLRGGQGSAGELFF.

The rearrangement joins TRBV5-1 to TRBJ1-2; D unclear. The V gene lost 3 bases and the J gene lost 5 bases, with 8 bases spanning the gap. Germline lookup yields CDR1 SGHRS and CDR2 YFSETQ. The CDR3 runs 12 residues. This chain's CDR3 is CASSWDVYGYTF. The DNA of the CDR3 is TGCGCCAGCAGCTGGGATGTGTATGGCTACACCTTC.

This clonotype was seen a handful of times. CDR3 protein: CAISGGGEGGGDEQFF. CDR3 DNA: TGTGCCATCAGTGGGGGTGGCGAGGGAGGAGGGGATGAGCAGTTCTTC. The rearrangement uses TRBV10-3 and TRBJ2-1; the D gene is possibly TRBD2 (6 bases). The CDR3 is 16 amino acids. Germline CDR1 is ENHRY and CDR2 is SYGVKD. V lost 4 bases, J lost 8 bases, and 21 bases lay in between.

This clonotype was counted a few times. This chain connects TRBV11-2 to TRBJ2-7, with 7 bases fitting TRBD2. V trimming: 0 bases; J trimming: 1 base; junction bases outside the gene matches: 6. CDR3 size: 16 residues. Germline CDR1 SGHAT, CDR2 FQNNGV. DNA of the CDR3: TGTGCCAGCAGCTTAGATTTAGCTAGCGGATCCTACGAGCAGTACTTC. This codes for CASSLDLASGSYEQYF.

A few counts support this clonotype. V gene TRBV5-4 combines with J gene TRBJ2-1; D is uncertain. This CDR3 spans 15 amino acids. V was trimmed by 4 bases and J by 5 bases, leaving 16 bases between them. Germline V gene data show CDR1 as SGHNT and CDR2 as YYREEE (reference sequence). The CDR3 DNA follows: TGTGCCAGCAGCGACCAATTTGGACCCGACAATGAGCAGTTCTTC. This gives the protein CASSDQFGPDNEQFF.

This clonotype was detected only a few times. V gene TRBV9 combines with J gene TRBJ2-3, with a weak D call TRBD1 (6 bases). The CDR3 runs to 18 residues. CDR1 and CDR2 (germline): SGDLS, YYNGEE. With 0 bases removed from V and 3 bases from J, the gap between germline ends came to 20 bases. The CDR3 nucleotides read TGTGCCAGCAGCGTAGGTCAGGGGTATGTGCAAGTTACAGATACGCAGTATTTT. Residues: CASSVGQGYVQVTDTQYF. The full variable domain, in which reference TRBV9 and TRBJ2-3 provide the parts outside the CDR3, is DSGVTQTPKHLITATGQRVTLRCSPRSGDLSVYWYQQSLDQGLQFLIQYYNGEERAKGNILERFSAQQFPDLHSELNLSSLELGDSALYFCASSVGQGYVQVTDTQYFGPGTRLTVL.